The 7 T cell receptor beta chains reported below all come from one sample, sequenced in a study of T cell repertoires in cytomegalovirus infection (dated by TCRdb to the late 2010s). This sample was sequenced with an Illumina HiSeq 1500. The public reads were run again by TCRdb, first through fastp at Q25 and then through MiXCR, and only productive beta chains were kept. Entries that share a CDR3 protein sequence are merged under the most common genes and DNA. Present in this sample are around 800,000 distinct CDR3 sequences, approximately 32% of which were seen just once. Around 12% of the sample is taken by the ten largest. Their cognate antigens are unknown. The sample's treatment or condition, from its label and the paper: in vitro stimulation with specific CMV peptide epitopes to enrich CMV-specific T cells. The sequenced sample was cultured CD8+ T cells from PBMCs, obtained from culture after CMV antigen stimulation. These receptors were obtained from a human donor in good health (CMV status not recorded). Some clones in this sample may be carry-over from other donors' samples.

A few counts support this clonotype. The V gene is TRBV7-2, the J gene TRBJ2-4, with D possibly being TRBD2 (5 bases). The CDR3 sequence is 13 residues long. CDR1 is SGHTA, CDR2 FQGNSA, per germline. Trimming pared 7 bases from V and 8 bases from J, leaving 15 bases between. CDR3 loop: CASTRTFDDIQYF. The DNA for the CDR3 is TGTGCCAGCACCCGGACTTTCGATGACATTCAGTACTTC.

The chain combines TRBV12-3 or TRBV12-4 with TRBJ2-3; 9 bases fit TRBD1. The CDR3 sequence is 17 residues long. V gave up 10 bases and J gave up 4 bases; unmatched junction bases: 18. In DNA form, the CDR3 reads TGTGCCAACAGCTGGAGTACAGGGGGCATTTTCCCAGATACGCAGTATTTT. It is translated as CANSWSTGGIFPDTQYF.

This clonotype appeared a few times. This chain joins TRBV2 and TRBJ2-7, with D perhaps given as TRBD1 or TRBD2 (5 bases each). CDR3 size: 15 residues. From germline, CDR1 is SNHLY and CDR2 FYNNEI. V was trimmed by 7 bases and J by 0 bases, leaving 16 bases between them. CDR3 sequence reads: CASIDGASSSYEQYF. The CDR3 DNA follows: TGTGCCAGCATCGACGGGGCTTCTAGCTCCTACGAGCAGTACTTC.

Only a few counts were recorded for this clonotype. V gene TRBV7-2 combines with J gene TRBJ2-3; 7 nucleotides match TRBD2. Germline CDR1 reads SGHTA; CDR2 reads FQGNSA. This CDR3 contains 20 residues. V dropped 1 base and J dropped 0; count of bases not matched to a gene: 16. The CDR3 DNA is TGTGCCAGCAGCTTAGATACGGGTGGGTCAGCGGGGCTCAGCACAGATACGCAGTATTTT. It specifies CASSLDTGGSAGLSTDTQYF.

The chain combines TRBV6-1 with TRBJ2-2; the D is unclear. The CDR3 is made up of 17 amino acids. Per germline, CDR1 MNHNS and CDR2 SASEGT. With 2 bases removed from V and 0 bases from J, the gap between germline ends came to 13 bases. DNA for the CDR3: TGTGCCAGCAGTGAATTAGGGTCGCGAGCGAACACCGGGGAGCTGTTTTTT. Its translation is CASSELGSRANTGELFF.

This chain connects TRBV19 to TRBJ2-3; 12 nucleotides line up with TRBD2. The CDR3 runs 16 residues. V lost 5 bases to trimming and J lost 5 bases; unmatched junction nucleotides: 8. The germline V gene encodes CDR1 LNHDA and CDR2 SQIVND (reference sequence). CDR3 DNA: TGTGCCAGTAGTTTATATGGACTAGCGGGGAAAGATACGCAGTATTTT. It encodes CASSLYGLAGKDTQYF.

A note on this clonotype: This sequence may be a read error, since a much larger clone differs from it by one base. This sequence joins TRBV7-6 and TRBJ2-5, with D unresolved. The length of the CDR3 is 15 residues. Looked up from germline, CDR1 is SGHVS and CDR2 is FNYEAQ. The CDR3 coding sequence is TGTGCCAGCAGCTTAGAAGCCCGCGATCTTAAGACCCAGGACTTC. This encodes CASSLEARDLKTQDF.